This T cell receptor beta chain was observed in a study of blood T cell repertoires in COVID-19 (dated by TCRdb to 2020 to 2022). For the wider study: Collaborator samples came from the United States, Italy and Spain and covered acute and convalescent phases of COVID-19. A freely available public database, intended as a resource for researchers studying the immune response to SARS-CoV-2, is where the repertoires were released. Deeply sampled blood TCRbeta repertoires from subjects exposed to, actively infected with, or recovered from COVID-19 were included in the dataset. HLA class I and class II types, where available, came from metadata supplied by the sample provider rather than from assay-based typing. Samples were obtained from the ongoing ImmuneRACE study (first 160 participants) and from 950 to 1,500 subjects provided by 6 global collaborators. The material from the prospective study consisted of cDNA or gDNA derived from T cells, B-cell-depleted T cells, or PBMCs. Nearly every sample came with metadata listing a de-identified subject ID, COVID-19 status, age in years and sex.

The immunoSEQ Assay, a bias-controlled multiplex PCR, was used to amplify TCRbeta CDR3 regions from genomic DNA. The study's processing was this. Nucleated cell counts per sample were estimated from amplification of reference gene primers within the assay. Sequence reads were collapsed and filtered to measure the absolute abundance of every unique TCRbeta CDR3 rearrangement. For each sample, productive Simpson clonality was calculated by taking the square root of Simpson's diversity index across productive rearrangements. The table was pulled from immuneACCESS by TCRdb, which kept in-frame rearrangements only. Such tables lose some clones; where checked, under half of the loss comes from unresolved V genes, and the rest has no known cause. Clone size and the V and J calls come from that table; the DNA yielded D and trimming. The sample includes roughly 50,000 clones, with less than 90% observed a single time. Approximately 12% of the sample goes to the ten largest clones.

Points on this clone: What antigen it recognizes has not been identified. Qualities for individual bases were not recorded, and no much larger clone is one base off.

Whole blood was collected in K2EDTA tubes by collaborating institutions according to the institutions' own protocols. For TCRbeta analysis, collaborators shipped samples as frozen whole blood, isolated PBMCs, or DNA extracted from either of those sample types. Results the study describes overall, beyond this receptor: How much clinical and demographic metadata was included differed by source and by participant, and the metadata was provided uncurated.

The CDR3 numbers 16 residues from cysteine through phenylalanine. The read is trimmed to its CDR3 DNA, 48 bases read in frame from base 1. V loses 4 bases of germline sequence and J loses 6 bases, and the interval between the two ends is 21 bases. CDR1 is given as LGHDT and CDR2 as YNNKEL, both from the germline V gene (reference sequence). This clonotype originated in an elderly woman with acute or convalescent COVID-19. The sequencing sample was made of peripheral blood. Recombination joined TRBV3-1 (or the pseudogene TRBV3-2) with TRBJ1-1; a tentative D match to TRBD1 spans 6 bases. CDR3 region: CASSPRQQGIFAEAFF. The sequenced DNA is TGTGCCAGCAGCCCGAGGCAACAGGGTATTTTCGCTGAAGCTTTCTTT.